This TCR beta chain was sequenced during a study of cytomegalovirus exposure and HLA in healthy donors. Whole-study context: A later analysis reported the approximately 120 validation repertoires used the same platform as the approximately 660 first-cohort repertoires. Study-level findings and limits: Cytomegalovirus status was reportedly diagnosed by the classifier with high sensitivity and specificity. A few CMV-associated chains were confirmed in vitro to be specific for CMV antigens.

TCRdb's copy holds only in-frame clones and misses some; the assay was immunoSEQ multiplex PCR. The table has around 140,000 clones, roughly 89% seen once. With regard to this clone: Its antigen is undetermined.

CDR3 length: 15 amino acids. The germline V gene encodes CDR1 SSHAT and CDR2 FNYEAQ (reference sequence). Trimming took 5 bases from V and 10 from J, leaving 22 bases between them. The sequenced sample consisted of PBMCs. This receptor was identified in a woman younger than 30 in good health and CMV-seronegative. The genes are TRBV7-7 and TRBJ2-3, with D perhaps matching TRBD2 (6 bases). The DNA for the CDR3 is TGTGCCAGCAGCCCGGCGATTGGAAATACGGGGGCGCAGTATTTT. Its protein is CASSPAIGNTGAQYF.